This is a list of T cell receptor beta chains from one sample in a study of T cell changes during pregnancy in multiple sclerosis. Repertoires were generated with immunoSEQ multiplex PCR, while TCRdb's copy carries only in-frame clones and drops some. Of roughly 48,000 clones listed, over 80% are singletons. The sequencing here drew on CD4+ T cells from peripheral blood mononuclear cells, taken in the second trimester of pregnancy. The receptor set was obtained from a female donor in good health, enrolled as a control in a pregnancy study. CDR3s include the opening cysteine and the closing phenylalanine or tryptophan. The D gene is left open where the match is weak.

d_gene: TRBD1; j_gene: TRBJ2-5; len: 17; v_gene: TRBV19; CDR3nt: TGTGCCAGTAGTATCTTCGGGACAGGGGGTTACCAAGAGACCCAGTACTTC; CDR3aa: CASSIFGTGGYQETQYF
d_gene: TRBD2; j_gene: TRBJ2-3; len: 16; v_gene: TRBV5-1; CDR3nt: TGCGCCAGCAGCTTTCAGTATGGTAGCGGGGCAGATACGCAGTATTTT; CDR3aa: CASSFQYGSGADTQYF
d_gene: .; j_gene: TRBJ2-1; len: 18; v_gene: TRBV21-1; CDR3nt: TGTGCCAGCAGCGCGGGACAGGGGCTGAGCGGCTCCTACAATGAGCAGTTCTTC; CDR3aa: CASSAGQGLSGSYNEQFF
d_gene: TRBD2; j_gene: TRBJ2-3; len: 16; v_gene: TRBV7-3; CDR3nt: TGTGCCAGCAGCCCCGGGACTAGCGGGAGGTCAGATACGCAGTATTTT; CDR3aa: CASSPGTSGRSDTQYF
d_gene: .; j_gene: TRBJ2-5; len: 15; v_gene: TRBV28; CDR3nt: TGTGCCAGCAGTTTATATCTAGCCAACCAAGAGACCCAGTACTTC; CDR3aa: CASSLYLANQETQYF
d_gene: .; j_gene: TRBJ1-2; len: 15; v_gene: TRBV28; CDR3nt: TGTGCCAGCAGTTTAGGGGACACCTCATGGTATGGCTACACCTTC; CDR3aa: CASSLGDTSWYGYTF
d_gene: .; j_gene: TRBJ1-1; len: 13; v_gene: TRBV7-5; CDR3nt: TGTGTCAGAAGCTTGGACAGGGGGGGTGAAGCTTTCTTT; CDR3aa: CVRSLDRGGEAFF
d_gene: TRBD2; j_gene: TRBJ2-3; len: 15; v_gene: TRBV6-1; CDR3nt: TGTGCCAGCAGTGTGGGACTAGCGGGGGCAGATACGCAGTATTTT; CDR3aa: CASSVGLAGADTQYF
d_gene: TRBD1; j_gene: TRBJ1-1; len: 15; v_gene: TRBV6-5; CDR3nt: TGTGCCAGCAGTTACACGGAGAGGGGGCGTACTGAAGCTTTCTTT; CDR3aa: CASSYTERGRTEAFF
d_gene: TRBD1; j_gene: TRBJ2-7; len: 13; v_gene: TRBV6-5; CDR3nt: TGTGCCAGCACCCAGACAGGGTCCGACGAGCAGTACTTC; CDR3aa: CASTQTGSDEQYF
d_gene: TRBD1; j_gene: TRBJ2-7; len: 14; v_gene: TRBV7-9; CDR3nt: TGTGCCAGCAGCTCGGAGACAGGGGCGGACGAGCAGTACTTC; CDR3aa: CASSSETGADEQYF
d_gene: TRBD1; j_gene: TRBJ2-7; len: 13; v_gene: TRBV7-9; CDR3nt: TGTGCCAGCAACCCGCAGGGGGCTGGCGAGCAGTACTTC; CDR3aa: CASNPQGAGEQYF